This entry features one T cell receptor (beta chain) sequence. Measured with immunoSEQ multiplex PCR; TCRdb has only the in-frame clones, and not every one. Of a few hundred thousand clones in the sample, 65% to 90% were seen once. Looked up from germline, CDR1 is LNHDA and CDR2 is SQIVND (reference sequence). There are 15 residues in the CDR3. V shed 6 bases and J 6 bases; nucleotides not matched to a gene: 8. This record comes from a study of blood T cell repertoires in COVID-19. Study at large: T cells, B-cell-depleted T cells, or PBMCs provided the cDNA or gDNA that served as material.

V gene TRBV19 combines with J gene TRBJ1-5, with TRBD1 matching over 10 bases. This TCR derives from a human donor in a cohort sampled during active COVID-19. Material: peripheral blood. Here the CDR3 reads CASSMGQGSFQPQHF. The CDR3, as DNA: TGTGCCAGTAGCATGGGACAGGGGAGTTTTCAGCCCCAGCATTTT.